This paragraph reports one T cell receptor beta chain. This clone was seen once. Its target antigen remains unknown. No base-level quality is on record; no much larger clone is a single base apart. The immunoSEQ Assay, a bias-controlled multiplex PCR, was used to amplify TCRbeta CDR3 regions from genomic DNA. The paper's data handling went like this. Nucleated cell counts per sample were estimated from amplification of reference gene primers within the assay. Sequence reads were collapsed and filtered to measure the absolute abundance of every unique TCRbeta CDR3 rearrangement. For each sample, productive Simpson clonality was calculated as the square root of Simpson's diversity index over productive rearrangements. The clones in this table, taken by TCRdb from immuneACCESS, are in-frame only. Not every clone is retained; where verified, under half of the shortfall comes from an unresolved V gene, and the cause of the rest is unknown. V and J calls and clone size are those listed in that table; D and trimming were worked out from the DNA. This sample gives roughly 120,000 clones in total; around nine tenths of them show up just once. 1.5% to 2% of the sample is taken by the ten largest.

These data belong to a study of blood T cell repertoires in COVID-19 (TCRdb year 2020). Regarding the research as a whole: Samples from collaborators originated in the United States, Italy and Spain and spanned both the acute and convalescent phases of COVID-19. Samples came from the ongoing ImmuneRACE study (first 160 participants) plus 1,254 subjects from 6 global collaborators. The material from the prospective study consisted of cDNA or gDNA derived from T cells, B-cell-depleted T cells, or PBMCs. Where available, HLA class I and class II types were obtained from metadata supplied by the sample provider rather than from assay-based typing. The sample metadata nearly always contained a de-identified subject ID, COVID-19 status, age in years and sex. The repertoires were released in a freely available public database intended as a resource for research on the immune response to SARS-CoV-2. Subjects who had been exposed to COVID-19, were actively infected with it, or had recovered from it provided the deeply sampled blood TCRbeta repertoires that made up the dataset. Here is what the overall study found, with its caveats: The amount of clinical and demographic metadata varied by source and participant and was provided uncurated.

Whole blood was collected in K2EDTA tubes by collaborating institutions according to the institutions' own protocols. For TCRbeta analysis, collaborators shipped samples in one of three forms: frozen whole blood, isolated PBMCs, or DNA extracted from either of those sample types. Via the germline V gene (reference sequence), CDR1 is SEHNR and CDR2 FQNEAQ. Trimming removed 5 bases from V and 5 bases from J; the gene matches leave 6 bases unexplained. Inclusive of the bounding cysteine and phenylalanine, the CDR3 is 14 residues long. The CDR3 DNA has 42 bases and is translated from base 1. The sequenced material came from peripheral blood. The clonotype comes from a human donor with active COVID-19. The donor label of this sample is uncertain. The chain employs TRBV7-9 and TRBJ2-5; TRBD1 agrees with 9 junctional bases. The sequenced DNA: TGTGCCAGCAGCCCAGGGACAGGGCGGGAGACCCAGTACTTC. The encoded protein is CASSPGTGRETQYF.